A single sample gave rise to the 8 T cell receptor beta chains below, sequenced in a study of OX40 agonist ivuxolimab in advanced cancers. The assay was immunoSEQ multiplex PCR, and TCRdb's table has in-frame clones only and misses some. The data hold over 50,000 clones, with more than 70% observed a single time. This material consisted of CD4+ or CD8+ T cells sorted from blood, taken in a trial of the OX40 agonist ivuxolimab. These receptor sequences come from an adult with an advanced solid tumor such as melanoma, head and neck, liver or kidney cancer.

The V call is TRBV5-1, the J call TRBJ2-1; D might be TRBD1 (6 bases). The CDR3 is 18 residues long. Trimming cost V 3 bases and J 5 bases, with 24 bases left between them. Per germline, CDR1 SGHRS and CDR2 YFSETQ. In nucleotides, the CDR3 is TGCGCCAGCAGCTCGCGATCAGGGGTATCCCTGGCCAACAATGAGCAGTTCTTC. The encoded protein is CASSSRSGVSLANNEQFF.

This clone was observed a handful of times. The V gene is TRBV5-1, the J gene TRBJ1-1; D gene unclear. The V gene's germline CDR1 is SGHRS and CDR2 YFSETQ. The length of the CDR3 is 14 residues. V was trimmed by 0 bases and J by 7 bases, leaving 13 bases between them. CDR3 coding DNA: TGCGCCAGCAGCTTGGAACAGTATCGGGTTGAAGCTTTCTTT. It translates to CASSLEQYRVEAFF.

The J gene is TRBJ1-2, the V gene TRBV2, with a possible D match to TRBD1 (5 bases). The CDR3 totals 12 residues. Trimming left V 2 bases short and J 8 bases short, with 9 bases between. Germline CDR1 and CDR2: SNHLY and FYNNEI. The CDR3 region is CASSEQGSGYTF. The CDR3 DNA follows: TGTGCCAGCAGTGAACAGGGTAGCGGCTACACCTTC.

This clone showed up just a few times. The chain links TRBV7-8 to TRBJ1-3, with unresolved D. V dropped 5 bases and J dropped 0 bases, with 14 bases sitting between them. CDR1 and CDR2 from the germline V gene are SGHVS and FQNEAQ. This CDR3 has 16 amino acids. The CDR3 loop reads CASSPPTTSSGNTIYF. In nucleotides, the CDR3 is TGTGCCAGCAGCCCCCCTACCACGAGCTCTGGAAACACCATATATTTT.

The chain combines TRBV4-2 with TRBJ2-2, with 7 bases fitting TRBD2. Unmatched junction bases numbered 9, after V lost 4 bases and J lost 7 bases. The germline gives CDR1 LGHNA, CDR2 YNFKEQ. The CDR3 contains 15 residues. CDR3 region: CASSPYSGRGGELFF. For the CDR3, the DNA is TGTGCCAGCAGCCCTTATAGCGGGCGGGGCGGGGAGCTGTTTTTT.

The V call is TRBV6-1, the J call TRBJ2-7; D unclear. Germline V CDR1 and CDR2: MNHNS, SASEGT. Trimming removed 2 bases at V and 5 bases at J, with 16 bases between. This CDR3 contains 15 residues. Here the CDR3 DNA reads TGTGCCAGCAGTGAAATCGGCGGCCGAGGCGACGAGCAGTACTTC. It yields the protein CASSEIGGRGDEQYF.

The chain employs TRBV5-1 and TRBJ1-3; D unclear. CDR1 and CDR2 (germline): SGHRS, YFSETQ. The germline V and J ends were trimmed by 0 bases and 0 bases, with 7 bases remaining between them. The CDR3 covers 15 residues. The CDR3 protein is CASSLGGSSGNTIYF. CDR3 bases: TGCGCCAGCAGCTTGGGGGGAAGCTCTGGAAACACCATATATTTT. Variable domain in full (rest from reference TRBV5-1 and TRBJ1-3): KAGVTQTPRYLIKTRGQQVTLSCSPISGHRSVSWYQQTPGQGLQFLFEYFSETQRNKGNFPGRFSGRQFSNSRSEMNVSTLELGDSALYLCASSLGGSSGNTIYFGEGSWLTVV.

This CDR3 reads CASSFRTTGPENGYTF. The CDR3 DNA follows: TGTGCCAGCAGTTTTAGGACAACTGGCCCGGAGAATGGCTACACCTTC. V is TRBV27 and J is TRBJ1-2; the D gene is possibly TRBD1 (5 bases). Germline V gene sequence: CDR1 MNHEY, CDR2 SMNVEV (reference sequence). Trimming shortened V by 3 bases and J by 6 bases, and 20 bases separated the two germline ends. CDR3 size: 16 residues.